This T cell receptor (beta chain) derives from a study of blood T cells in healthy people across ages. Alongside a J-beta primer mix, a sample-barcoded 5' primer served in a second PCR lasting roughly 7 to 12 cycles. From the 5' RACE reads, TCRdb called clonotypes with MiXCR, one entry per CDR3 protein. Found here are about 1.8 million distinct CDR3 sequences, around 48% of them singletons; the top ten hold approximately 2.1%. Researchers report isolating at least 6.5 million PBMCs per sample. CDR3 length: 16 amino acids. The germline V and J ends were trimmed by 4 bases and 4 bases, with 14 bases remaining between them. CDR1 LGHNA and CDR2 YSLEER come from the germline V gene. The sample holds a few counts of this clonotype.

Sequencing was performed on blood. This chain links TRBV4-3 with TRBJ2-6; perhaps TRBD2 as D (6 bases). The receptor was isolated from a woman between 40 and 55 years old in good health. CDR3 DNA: TGCGCCAGCAGCCCAGCTAGGAGGGACGGGGCCAACGTCCTGACTTTC. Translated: CASSPARRDGANVLTF.